These 26 T cell receptor beta chains were all obtained from the same sample, sequenced in a study of blood T cell repertoires in COVID-19. This table comes from immunoSEQ multiplex PCR, and its TCRdb copy is limited to in-frame clones, with some not included. The repertoire holds 250,000 to 350,000 clones, with around 84% as singletons. Sequenced input: peripheral blood. Receptors originate from a human donor with COVID-19, enrolled during active disease. The donor label of this sample is uncertain.

The genes are TRBV29-1 and TRBJ2-3, with a weak D call TRBD1 (6 bases). V was pared by 7 bases and J by 0 bases, with 14 bases between. The CDR3 sequence is 14 residues long. The germline gives CDR1 SQVTM, CDR2 ANQGSEA. Written as DNA, the CDR3 is TGCAGCGCGGGACAACGGGGTAGCACAGATACGCAGTATTTT. Translated, it gives CSAGQRGSTDTQYF.

This chain uses TRBV6-5 with TRBJ2-7, with 7 bases aligning to TRBD2. CDR3 size: 13 residues. J lost 2 bases, V lost 6 bases, and 4 bases had no gene match. From germline, CDR1 is MNHEY and CDR2 SVGAGI. This CDR3 reads CASRERGPYEQYF. As DNA, the CDR3 is TGTGCCAGCAGAGAGCGGGGTCCCTACGAGCAGTACTTC.

This clone was picked up a small number of times. The rearrangement uses TRBV7-3 and TRBJ2-1; D perhaps matches TRBD1 (6 bases). The length of the CDR3 is 16 residues. Germline V lookup: CDR1 SGHTA, CDR2 FQGTGA. The ends were cut back, 4 bases at V and 4 bases at J, with 17 bases in the middle. CDR3 bases: TGTGCCAGCAGCTCCCAGGGGTCAAACCATTACAATGAGCAGTTCTTC. Protein product: CASSSQGSNHYNEQFF. The complete variable domain, with remaining parts taken from reference TRBV7-3 and TRBJ2-1, reads GAGVSQTPSNKVTEKGKYVELRCDPISGHTALYWYRQSLGQGPEFLIYFQGTGAADDSGLPNDRFFAVRPEGSVSTLKIQRTERGDSAVYLCASSSQGSNHYNEQFFGPGTRLTVL.

The rearrangement uses TRBV27 and TRBJ1-1, with 8 bases lining up with TRBD1. The trim removed 6 bases at V and 10 bases at J, leaving 4 bases unmatched. The germline V gene has CDR1 MNHEY and CDR2 SMNVEV (reference sequence). This CDR3 is built from 11 residues. As DNA, the CDR3 is TGTGCCAGCAGCCCAGGGGGCCGAGCTTTCTTT. It encodes CASSPGGRAFF.

This clone has only a few counts. The V call is TRBV6-5, the J call TRBJ1-2; 10 nucleotides align to TRBD1. The trim removed 5 bases at V and 4 bases at J, leaving 4 bases unmatched. This CDR3 spans 14 amino acids. Germline V gene sequence: CDR1 MNHEY, CDR2 SVGAGI. CDR3 in amino acids: CASSSGTGAYGYTF. CDR3 DNA sequence: TGTGCCAGCAGTAGCGGGACAGGGGCCTATGGCTACACCTTC.

The gene calls are TRBV6-6 and TRBJ2-7; 9 bases line up with TRBD1. Trimming removed 2 bases from V and 5 bases from J; junction bases left unmatched: 4. Per the germline V gene, CDR1 is MNHNY and CDR2 is SVGAGI (reference sequence). The CDR3 consists of 14 residues. The CDR3 loop reads CASSYRDRADEQYF. CDR3 sequence (DNA): TGTGCCAGCAGTTACCGGGACAGGGCTGACGAGCAGTACTTC.

This chain uses TRBV5-4 with TRBJ1-6; TRBD1 matches 8 bases. The V and J ends lost 4 bases and 5 bases, in that order; junction bases with no gene match: 5. The CDR3 runs 15 residues. Germline-derived CDR1 and CDR2 are SGHNT and YYREEE (reference sequence). The CDR3 loop is CASSRGQGNNSPLHF. The CDR3 DNA reads TGTGCCAGCAGCCGCGGACAGGGAAATAATTCACCCCTCCACTTT. The full variable domain, rest sourced from reference TRBV5-4 and TRBJ1-6, is ETGVTQSPTHLIKTRGQQVTLRCSSQSGHNTVSWYQQALGQGPQFIFQYYREEENGRGNFPPRFSGLQFPNYSSELNVNALELDDSALYLCASSRGQGNNSPLHFGNGTRLTVT.

The J gene is TRBJ2-3, the V gene TRBV5-1; 10 nucleotides match TRBD2. Per the germline V gene, CDR1 is SGHRS and CDR2 is YFSETQ. This CDR3 is 16 amino acids long. Trimming at V came to 2 bases and at J to 3 bases, leaving 6 bases not matched to a gene. The CDR3 DNA is TGCGCCAGCAGCTTTATAGCGGGAGGAGGAACAGATACGCAGTATTTT. Translating it yields CASSFIAGGGTDTQYF.

This chain links TRBV28 with TRBJ2-1, with TRBD1 matching 9 bases. V lost 7 bases, J lost 8 bases, and 12 bases stayed unmatched. CDR1 and CDR2 (germline): MDHEN, SYDVKM. The CDR3 consists of 15 residues. The DNA for the CDR3 is TGTGCCAGCATTAAAACAGGGGGCCGTGGCTATGAGCAGTTCTTC. It is translated as CASIKTGGRGYEQFF.

The chain couples TRBV5-6 to TRBJ1-1; 7 bases match TRBD1. This CDR3 has 17 amino acids. The J segment lost 5 bases and the V segment lost 0 bases, leaving 13 bases of the junction unmatched. Germline V CDR1 and CDR2: SGHDT, YYEEEE. CDR3 coding DNA: TGTGCCAGCAGCTTGGAACAGGGGTCAGGCGTCGGGACTGAAGCTTTCTTT. Encoded protein: CASSLEQGSGVGTEAFF.

This rearrangement joins TRBV11-2 to TRBJ2-1; a possible D gene is TRBD2 (6 bases). V was pared by 5 bases and J by 1 base, with 9 bases between. Per germline, CDR1 SGHAT and CDR2 FQNNGV. There are 14 residues in the CDR3. The CDR3 region has the DNA TGTGCCAGCAGCCTGAGCGGGTCCTACAATGAGCAGTTCTTC. Encoded protein: CASSLSGSYNEQFF. The whole variable domain, remainder taken from reference TRBV11-2 and TRBJ2-1, is EAGVAQSPRYKIIEKRQSVAFWCNPISGHATLYWYQQILGQGPKLLIQFQNNGVVDDSQLPKDRFSAERLKGVDSTLKIQPAKLEDSAVYLCASSLSGSYNEQFFGPGTRLTVL.

The V gene is TRBV9, the J gene TRBJ1-1; perhaps TRBD1 as D (5 bases). Trimming pared 2 bases from V and 4 bases from J, leaving 15 bases between. The CDR3 extends over 15 amino acids. CDR1 is SGDLS, CDR2 YYNGEE, per germline. The CDR3 reads CASSVSRQGGTEAFF. For the CDR3, the DNA is TGTGCCAGCAGCGTGAGTCGTCAGGGTGGCACTGAAGCTTTCTTT.

The chain has TRBV19 and TRBJ1-4; 7 bases fit TRBD1. CDR3 size: 16 residues. Per the germline V gene, CDR1 is LNHDA and CDR2 is SQIVND (reference sequence). V was clipped by 9 bases and J by 4 bases; unmatched bases: 14. Written as DNA, the CDR3 is TGTGCCAGCAGGGACAGCTCGATGGGGCTTAATGAAAAACTGTTTTTT. Its protein product is CASRDSSMGLNEKLFF.

V usage is TRBV6-1 and J usage is TRBJ1-2, with 7 positions matching TRBD1. The CDR3 consists of 13 residues. V lost 6 bases to trimming and J lost 5 bases; unmatched junction nucleotides: 6. Germline loops: CDR1 MNHNS, CDR2 SASEGT. The CDR3 region is CASRGGQKYGYTF. The CDR3 nucleotides read TGTGCCAGCAGGGGGGGACAGAAATATGGCTACACCTTC.

The chain couples TRBV20-1 to TRBJ2-1, with a possible D match to TRBD2 (5 bases). Germline V lookup: CDR1 DFQATT, CDR2 SNEGSKA (reference sequence). This CDR3 is 11 amino acids long. V lost 7 bases, J lost 8 bases, and 12 bases lay in between. CDR3 sequence (DNA): TGCAGTGGCGAGGATAGCGATGAGCAGTTCTTC. This sequence encodes CSGEDSDEQFF.

The gene calls are TRBV9 and TRBJ2-1; 8 bases line up with TRBD2. V lost 3 bases to trimming and J lost 6 bases; unmatched junction nucleotides: 8. The CDR3 totals 15 residues. Per the germline V gene, CDR1 is SGDLS and CDR2 is YYNGEE. CDR3 residues: CASSAGLEPINEQFF. As DNA, the CDR3 is TGTGCCAGCAGCGCGGGACTAGAGCCCATCAATGAGCAGTTCTTC.

The chain uses TRBV19 and TRBJ1-6; weak D call: TRBD1 (5 bases). Germline CDR1 reads LNHDA; CDR2 reads SQIVND (reference sequence). V gave up 7 bases and J gave up 5 bases, with 12 bases separating them. This CDR3 is 14 amino acids long. CDR3 coding DNA: TGTGCCAGTACTGGACCGGGGGATAATTCACCCCTCCACTTT. Encoded protein: CASTGPGDNSPLHF.

This rearrangement joins TRBV4-1 to TRBJ1-1; D unclear. Trimming cost V 0 bases and J 8 bases, with 10 bases left between them. CDR3 length equals 13 residues. Germline lookup yields CDR1 MGHRA and CDR2 YSYEKL. The DNA of the CDR3 is TGCGCCAGCAGCCAAGATCATTTTGGCGAAGCTTTCTTT. The encoded protein is CASSQDHFGEAFF.

This clone was seen just once. The chain links TRBV7-6 to TRBJ2-7, with a tentative D call TRBD2 (6 bases). The germline V gene has CDR1 SGHVS and CDR2 FNYEAQ. This CDR3 region has 14 residues. V lost 1 base and J 7 bases, leaving 14 bases between the germline ends. The DNA of the CDR3 is TGTGCCAGCAGCTTAGGTACGGGGGTCGGGGAGCAGTACTTC. It codes for CASSLGTGVGEQYF.

As regards this clone: Other DNA sequences in the same sample also yield this CDR3. J is TRBJ2-3 and V is TRBV12-3 or TRBV12-4; D is perhaps TRBD1 (6 bases). The CDR3 totals 12 residues. Trimming stripped 6 bases from V and 5 bases from J, with 9 bases between. The CDR3 DNA is TGTGCCAGCAGCCTAGGGGGAGATACGCAGTATTTT. It specifies CASSLGGDTQYF.

This clone came up a few times. The gene calls are TRBV14 and TRBJ1-2; D ambiguous. Looked up from germline, CDR1 is SGHDN and CDR2 is FVKESK. This CDR3 comprises 12 residues. V lost 4 bases and J lost 8, with 11 bases in between. CDR3 in amino acids: CASSPRMGGYTF. DNA of the CDR3: TGTGCCAGCAGCCCCCGTATGGGCGGCTACACCTTC.

The CDR3 nucleotides are TGTGCCAGTAGTAGGGCAGCCGATCAGCCCCAGCATTTT. Translation gives CASSRAADQPQHF. The chain links TRBV19 to TRBJ1-5; D unclear. Germline CDR1 LNHDA, CDR2 SQIVND (reference sequence). There are 13 residues in the CDR3. Trimming took off 4 bases at V and 5 bases at J, with 9 bases between the two ends.

The chain recombines TRBV19 with TRBJ1-1; a possible D gene is TRBD1 (5 bases). The CDR3 length is 16 residues. The germline gives CDR1 LNHDA, CDR2 SQIVND (reference sequence). V lost 3 bases to trimming and J lost 0 bases, with 14 bases between them. In nucleotides, the CDR3 is TGTGCCAGTAGTATTTGGGGCAGGACCATGAACACTGAAGCTTTCTTT. Translated, it gives CASSIWGRTMNTEAFF. The full variable domain, completed using reference TRBV19 and TRBJ1-1, is DGGITQSPKYLFRKEGQNVTLSCEQNLNHDAMYWYRQDPGQGLRLIYYSQIVNDFQKGDIAEGYSVSREKKESFPLTVTSAQKNPTAFYLCASSIWGRTMNTEAFFGQGTRLTVV.

The chain carries TRBV19 and TRBJ1-6; D call uncertain. Trimming took 4 bases from V and 8 from J, leaving 12 bases between them. The length of the CDR3 is 14 residues. Germline values: CDR1 LNHDA, CDR2 SQIVND (reference sequence). The chain's CDR3 is CASSNAGDYSPLHF. As DNA, the CDR3 is TGTGCCAGTAGTAATGCGGGCGACTATTCACCCCTCCACTTT.

This clone was observed once. This chain joins TRBV7-9 and TRBJ2-5; weak D call: TRBD1 (7 bases). Germline CDR1 SEHNR, CDR2 FQNEAQ (reference sequence). This CDR3 comprises 12 residues. CDR3 in DNA: TGTGCGGGCGCAGGGGGGCAAGAGACCCAGTACTTC. Amino acid sequence: CAGAGGQETQYF.

The gene calls are TRBV28 and TRBJ2-7; D unclear. Per germline, CDR1 MDHEN and CDR2 SYDVKM. The CDR3 has 14 residues. V shed 4 bases and J shed 2 bases, with 12 bases lying between them. The chain's CDR3 is CASSYTTTTYEQYF. The CDR3 DNA follows: TGTGCCAGCAGTTACACTACAACAACCTACGAGCAGTACTTC.